The sequence of this T cell receptor beta chain was determined in a study of T cell changes during pregnancy in multiple sclerosis. Germline-derived CDR1 and CDR2 are SGHRS and YFSETQ. The CDR3 covers 16 residues. V gave up 0 bases and J gave up 1 base; unmatched junction bases: 1. Generated by immunoSEQ multiplex PCR, the TCRdb table keeps only in-frame clones and is missing some. The sample contains some 85,000 clones, roughly 93% of which appear only once. This specimen was peripheral blood, taken in the second trimester of pregnancy. This rearrangement joins TRBV5-1 to TRBJ2-2; 9 positions match TRBD1. The clonotype was recovered from a female donor in good health, enrolled as a control in a pregnancy study. CDR3: CASSLGDRENTGELFF. As DNA, the CDR3 is TGCGCCAGCAGCTTGGGGGACAGGGAGAACACCGGGGAGCTGTTTTTT.